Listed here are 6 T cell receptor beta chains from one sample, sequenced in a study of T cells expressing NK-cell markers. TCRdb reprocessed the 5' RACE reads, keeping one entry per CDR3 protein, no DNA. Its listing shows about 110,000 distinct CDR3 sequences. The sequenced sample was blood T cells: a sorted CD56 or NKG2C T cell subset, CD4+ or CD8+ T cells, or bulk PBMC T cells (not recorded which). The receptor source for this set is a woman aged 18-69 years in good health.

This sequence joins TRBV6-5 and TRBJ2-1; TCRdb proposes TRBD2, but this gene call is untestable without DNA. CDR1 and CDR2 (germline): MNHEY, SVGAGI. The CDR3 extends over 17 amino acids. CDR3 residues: CASSYTPTSGIYNEQFF.

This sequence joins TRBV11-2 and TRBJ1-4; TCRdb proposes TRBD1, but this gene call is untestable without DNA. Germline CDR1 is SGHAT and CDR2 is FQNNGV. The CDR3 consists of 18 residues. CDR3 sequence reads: CASSLGLYTDRLNEKLFF.

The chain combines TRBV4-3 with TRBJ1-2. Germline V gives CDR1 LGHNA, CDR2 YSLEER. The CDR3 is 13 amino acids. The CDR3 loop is CASSQDVGTPFTF.

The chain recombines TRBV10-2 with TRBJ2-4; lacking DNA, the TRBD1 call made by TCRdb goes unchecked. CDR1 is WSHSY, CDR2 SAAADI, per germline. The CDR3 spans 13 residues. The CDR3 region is CASSPGQGTFQYF.

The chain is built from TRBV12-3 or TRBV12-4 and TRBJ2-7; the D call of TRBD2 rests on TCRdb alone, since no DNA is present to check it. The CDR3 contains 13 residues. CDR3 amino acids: CASRPGPLYEQYF.

Here the CDR3 reads CSVEAANTGELFF. The chain links TRBV29-1 to TRBJ2-2. CDR3 length equals 13 residues. Germline lookup yields CDR1 SQVTM and CDR2 ANQGSEA.